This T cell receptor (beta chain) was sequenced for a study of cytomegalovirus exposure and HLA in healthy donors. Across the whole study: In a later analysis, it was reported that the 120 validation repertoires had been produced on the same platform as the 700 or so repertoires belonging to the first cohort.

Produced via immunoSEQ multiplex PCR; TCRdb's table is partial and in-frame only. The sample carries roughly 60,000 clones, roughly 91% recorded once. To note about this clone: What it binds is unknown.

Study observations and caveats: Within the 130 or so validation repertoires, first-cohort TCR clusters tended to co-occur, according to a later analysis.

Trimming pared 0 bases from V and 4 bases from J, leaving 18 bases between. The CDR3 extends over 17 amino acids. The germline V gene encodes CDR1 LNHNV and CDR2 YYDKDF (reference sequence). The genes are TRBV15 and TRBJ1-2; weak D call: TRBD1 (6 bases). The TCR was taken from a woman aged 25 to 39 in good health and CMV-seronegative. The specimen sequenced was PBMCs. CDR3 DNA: TGTGCCACCAGCAGAGATTCTTTTTTAGGACAGACCTATGGCTACACCTTC. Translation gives CATSRDSFLGQTYGYTF.